The 30 T cell receptor beta chains below come from one sample, sequenced in a study of T cell responses to AZD1222 COVID-19 vaccine. Assay: immunoSEQ multiplex PCR; the TCRdb copy retains only in-frame clones and omits some. This sample has 180,000 or so clones, with around 89% found just once. Sequencing used peripheral blood, obtained 28 days after the second AZD1222 dose. These receptors came from an adult who received the AZD1222 COVID-19 vaccine.

The chain employs TRBV10-3 and TRBJ1-1, with D tentatively TRBD1 (5 bases). Germline V gives CDR1 ENHRY, CDR2 SYGVKD. CDR3 size: 14 residues. V dropped 6 bases and J dropped 3 bases, with 14 bases sitting between them. The CDR3 bases are TGTGCCATCAGGGGGCTCTCCTGGGACACTGAAGCTTTCTTT. It yields the protein CAIRGLSWDTEAFF.

Comments on this clone: The sample holds other DNA sequences that translate to the same CDR3. The gene calls are TRBV7-2 and TRBJ2-2; D unclear. CDR3 length equals 12 residues. Germline loops: CDR1 SGHTA, CDR2 FQGNSA. V lost 5 bases and J 5 bases, leaving 6 bases between the germline ends. DNA of the CDR3: TGTGCCAGCAGCCTTTATACCGGGGAGCTGTTTTTT. Residues: CASSLYTGELFF.

The rearrangement joins TRBV2 to TRBJ2-5; 9 bases fit TRBD1. In germline, CDR1 is SNHLY, CDR2 FYNNEI. The V segment lost 8 bases and the J segment 2 bases; nucleotides outside the gene matches: 9. The CDR3 length is 15 residues. The CDR3 sequence is CASGPDRGRQETQYF. In nucleotides, the CDR3 is TGTGCCAGCGGCCCGGACAGGGGCAGGCAAGAGACCCAGTACTTC.

The CDR3 loop reads CASSPLVNTEAFF. In DNA, the CDR3 is TGTGCCAGCTCACCCTTAGTGAACACTGAAGCTTTCTTT. J is TRBJ1-1 and V is TRBV18; no definite D call. Looked up from germline, CDR1 is KGHSH and CDR2 is LQKENI. This CDR3 comprises 13 residues. V was shortened by 3 bases and J by 0 bases, with 5 bases between the two germline ends.

J is TRBJ2-5 and V is TRBV7-2; 12 nucleotides match TRBD2. The CDR3 consists of 18 residues. Trimming took 4 bases from V and 4 from J; bases not matched to a gene: 13. Looked up from germline, CDR1 is SGHTA and CDR2 is FQGNSA. Written as DNA, the CDR3 is TGTGCCAGCAGCTCCTCCGCGACTAGCGGGAGTCTTCGAGAGACCCAGTACTTC. Encoded protein: CASSSSATSGSLRETQYF.

The CDR3 region is CASAQRYEQYF. CDR3 in DNA: TGTGCCAGCGCGCAGCGCTACGAGCAGTACTTC. The rearrangement links TRBV28 to TRBJ2-7, with D unclear. Germline values: CDR1 MDHEN, CDR2 SYDVKM. Trimming cost V 8 bases and J 3 bases, with 8 bases left between them. The CDR3 totals 11 residues. Together with reference TRBV28 and TRBJ2-7, the CDR3 gives the full variable domain: DVKVTQSSRYLVKRTGEKVFLECVQDMDHENMFWYRQDPGLGLRLIYFSYDVKMKEKGDIPEGYSVSREKKERFSLILESASTNQTSMYLCASAQRYEQYFGPGTRLTVT.

The gene calls are TRBV18 and TRBJ2-6; tentative D call: TRBD1 (5 bases). The length of the CDR3 is 16 residues. The germline V gene encodes CDR1 KGHSH and CDR2 LQKENI. V was shortened by 1 base and J by 4 bases, with 11 bases between the two germline ends. CDR3 coding DNA: TGTGCCAGCTCACCACTATCAGGGCGCGGGGCCAACGTCCTGACTTTC. Its protein product is CASSPLSGRGANVLTF.

V usage is TRBV4-3 and J usage is TRBJ1-2; no definite D call. The V end was cut by 0 bases, the J end by 5 bases, with 13 bases between. CDR1 LGHNA and CDR2 YSLEER come from the germline V gene. This CDR3 spans 15 amino acids. The CDR3 bases are TGCGCCAGCAGCCAAGATTGGCAGGCGTTGTATGGCTACACCTTC. Protein: CASSQDWQALYGYTF.

This clone was seen a few times. V is TRBV28 and J is TRBJ1-5; tentative D call: TRBD1 (5 bases). The germline V and J ends were trimmed by 6 bases and 9 bases, with 18 bases remaining between them. CDR3 size: 14 residues. Germline CDR1 is MDHEN and CDR2 is SYDVKM. The CDR3 bases are TGTGCCAGCAGCCCGGAGGGGTGGGGGGGGCCCCAGCATTTT. Its protein product is CASSPEGWGGPQHF.

In regard to this clone: Sequence at one end of the junction differs from germline and may be a read error. The chain uses TRBV7-7 and TRBJ2-1, with TRBD2 matching 8 bases. The CDR3 extends over 15 amino acids. CDR1 is SSHAT, CDR2 FNYEAQ, per germline (reference sequence). The CDR3 sequence is CASSPPGTRSNEQFF. The CDR3 nucleotides are TGTGCTAGCAGCCCTCCCGGGACTAGGAGCAATGAGCAGTTCTTC.

CDR3 coding DNA: TGTGCCAGCAGCCAAGCGGGACAGGGGGGCTATGGCTACACCTTC. The encoded protein is CASSQAGQGGYGYTF. This chain connects TRBV16 to TRBJ1-2; 11 positions agree with TRBD1. Germline V gives CDR1 KGHSY, CDR2 FQNENV. The CDR3 is 15 residues long. J lost 4 bases, V lost 2 bases, and 3 bases had no gene match.

This clone showed up just once. The rearrangement links TRBV12-3 or TRBV12-4 to TRBJ1-2; D may be TRBD1 (6 bases). The CDR3 loop spans 13 amino acids. The germline V and J ends were trimmed by 5 bases and 4 bases, with 11 bases remaining between them. CDR3 region: CASSNRGGYGYTF. DNA for the CDR3: TGTGCCAGCAGTAATAGAGGGGGCTATGGCTACACCTTC.

The rearrangement links TRBV7-2 to TRBJ2-1; 16 nucleotides align to TRBD2. There are 16 residues in the CDR3. V was clipped by 1 base and J by 8 bases; unmatched bases: 2. Germline-derived CDR1 and CDR2 are SGHTA and FQGNSA. The CDR3 is CASSLVGTSGGDEQFF. The CDR3 DNA follows: TGTGCCAGCAGCTTAGTTGGGACTAGCGGGGGGGATGAGCAGTTCTTC.

The J gene is TRBJ2-1, the V gene TRBV9; 8 bases line up with TRBD2. The J segment lost 0 bases and the V segment lost 4 bases, leaving 6 bases of the junction unmatched. The germline gives CDR1 SGDLS, CDR2 YYNGEE. The CDR3 is 16 residues long. The CDR3 protein is CASSLSSGFSYNEQFF. The CDR3 DNA reads as TGTGCCAGCAGCCTATCTAGCGGGTTCTCCTACAATGAGCAGTTCTTC.

The J gene is TRBJ2-5, the V gene TRBV14, with D possibly TRBD1 on 6 matching bases. The CDR3 length is 14 residues. Germline assignment: CDR1 SGHDN and CDR2 FVKESK. The V gene lost 1 base and the J gene lost 2 bases, with 8 bases spanning the gap. The CDR3 DNA is TGTGCCAGCAGCCAAGTTGGACAGCAAGAGACCCAGTACTTC. This codes for CASSQVGQQETQYF.

This clone came up a few times. The chain combines TRBV27 with TRBJ2-2; D is perhaps TRBD1 (5 bases). V dropped 5 bases and J dropped 2 bases, with 15 bases sitting between them. CDR1 MNHEY and CDR2 SMNVEV come from the germline V gene (reference sequence). The CDR3 covers 16 residues. The CDR3 sequence: CASSPTIDRNTGELFF. The CDR3, as DNA: TGTGCCAGCAGTCCCACCATAGACAGAAACACCGGGGAGCTGTTTTTT.

In this sample, this clone turned up a few times. The rearrangement links TRBV29-1 to TRBJ2-2, with 8 bases matching TRBD1. From germline, CDR1 is SQVTM and CDR2 ANQGSEA. This CDR3 has 13 amino acids. This CDR3 is CSGTGLNTGELFF. CDR3 DNA sequence: TGCAGTGGGACAGGCTTGAACACCGGGGAGCTGTTTTTT.

The rearrangement joins TRBV19 to TRBJ2-7, with 10 bases that match TRBD1. J was trimmed by 3 bases and V by 4 bases; bases with no gene match: 3. Germline V gives CDR1 LNHDA, CDR2 SQIVND (reference sequence). The CDR3 is 14 amino acids. The CDR3 sequence is CASSTRTGGYEQYF. The CDR3 nucleotides read TGTGCCAGTAGTACCCGGACAGGGGGCTACGAGCAGTACTTC.

The J gene is TRBJ2-2, the V gene TRBV5-1, with D possibly TRBD2 on 6 matching bases. Germline CDR1 and CDR2: SGHRS and YFSETQ. This CDR3 contains 15 residues. Between the trimmed V and J ends, which lost 4 bases and 3 bases, there was a span of 13 bases. As DNA, the CDR3 is TGCGCCAGCAGCCTACCGGGACTGTACACCGGGGAGCTGTTTTTT. Translation gives CASSLPGLYTGELFF.

This clone was counted between two and nine times. This sequence joins TRBV19 and TRBJ1-1; 12 nucleotides agree with TRBD1. Per germline, CDR1 LNHDA and CDR2 SQIVND (reference sequence). V lost 3 bases, J lost 1 base, and 6 bases stayed unmatched. CDR3 length: 17 amino acids. CDR3 coding DNA: TGTGCCAGTAGTATCGGGACAGGGGGCGTCAAGAACACTGAAGCTTTCTTT. Amino acids: CASSIGTGGVKNTEAFF.

CDR3 bases: TGTGCCATCAGTGTACATCCTATCAGGGTTACATATTCACCCCTCCACTTT. Its translation is CAISVHPIRVTYSPLHF. The chain couples TRBV10-3 to TRBJ1-6; possible D gene TRBD1, 5 bases. CDR3 size: 17 residues. Germline V gene data show CDR1 as ENHRY and CDR2 as SYGVKD. Deletions cut 4 bases from V and 8 bases from J, with 21 bases between.

CDR3 sequence reads: CASSLAGGPKEQYF. The CDR3 DNA is TGTGCCAGCAGCTTAGCGGGAGGGCCGAAAGAGCAGTACTTC. This sequence joins TRBV5-4 and TRBJ2-7; 10 nucleotides line up with TRBD2. With V trimmed by 2 bases and J by 7 bases, 6 bases remained unmatched. Germline V CDR1 and CDR2: SGHNT, YYREEE (reference sequence). The CDR3 covers 14 residues.

V and J are TRBV6-6 and TRBJ2-1, with D possibly being TRBD1 (5 bases). Trimming shortened V by 4 bases and J by 6 bases, and 16 bases separated the two germline ends. CDR1 and CDR2 from the germline V gene are MNHNY and SVGAGI (reference sequence). The CDR3 length is 15 residues. CDR3 DNA sequence: TGTGCCAGCAGTTTCACAGGTTCGGTTGGCAATGAGCAGTTCTTC. This translates into CASSFTGSVGNEQFF.

The genes are TRBV5-4 and TRBJ2-7; 10 nucleotides match TRBD2. The CDR3 length is 14 residues. Losses at the gene ends were 3 bases for V and 4 bases for J; bases not matched to a gene: 4. Germline V gene lookup returns CDR1 SGHNT and CDR2 YYREEE (reference sequence). The CDR3 DNA sequence: TGTGCCAGCAGCTCGCGACTAGCGGGTTACGAGCAGTACTTC. It specifies CASSSRLAGYEQYF.

Regarding this clone: At one end, the junction sequence differs from germline, possibly due to a read error. The genes are TRBV6-5 and TRBJ2-1; D gene unclear. Germline CDR1 is MNHEY and CDR2 is SVGAGI. CDR3 size: 14 residues. For the CDR3, the DNA is TGTGCCAGCAGTCACTCTTGGGACTACAATGAGCAGTTCTTC. It yields the protein CASSHSWDYNEQFF.

The rearrangement uses TRBV5-1 and TRBJ2-5; no definite D call. Trimming left V 1 base short and J 5 bases short, with 12 bases between. CDR1 SGHRS and CDR2 YFSETQ come from the germline V gene. The CDR3 spans 14 residues. The CDR3 spells CASSLTGPLETQYF. The CDR3 DNA follows: TGCGCCAGCAGCTTGACTGGGCCGTTGGAGACCCAGTACTTC.

The chain employs TRBV28 and TRBJ1-5; TRBD1 aligns across 8 bases. The germline gives CDR1 MDHEN, CDR2 SYDVKM. CDR3 size: 17 residues. The V segment lost 0 bases and the J segment 6 bases; nucleotides outside the gene matches: 10. The CDR3 region has the DNA TGTGCCAGCAGTTTATGGAGAGGGACAGGAACGGGTCAGCCCCAGCATTTT. Translated: CASSLWRGTGTGQPQHF.

This clone was counted a few times. This chain connects TRBV21-1 to TRBJ2-7; TRBD1, the table's D call, lacks a check against the DNA. TRBV21-1 is deemed a pseudogene. The CDR3 consists of 15 residues. The CDR3 reads CASSKGRTGVSEQYF. CDR3 sequence (DNA): TGTGCCAGCAGCAAAGGACGGACAGGGGTGTCCGAGCAGTACTTC.

This clone was found once. The rearrangement links TRBV19 to TRBJ2-1, with D perhaps given as TRBD1 or TRBD2 (5 bases each). With 7 bases removed from V and 3 bases from J, the gap between germline ends came to 13 bases. The CDR3 runs 14 residues. CDR1 LNHDA and CDR2 SQIVND come from the germline V gene (reference sequence). CDR3 DNA: TGTGCCAGTAACTACCGGGGCGACTACAATGAGCAGTTCTTC. It yields the protein CASNYRGDYNEQFF.

The chain carries TRBV3-1 (or the pseudogene TRBV3-2) and TRBJ2-7; D unclear. CDR1 is LGHDT and CDR2 is YNNKEL in the germline V gene (reference sequence). V dropped 1 base and J dropped 5 bases, with 6 bases sitting between them. The CDR3 is 12 residues long. The chain's CDR3 is CASSQVRNEQYF. Here the CDR3 DNA reads TGTGCCAGCAGCCAAGTTCGAAACGAGCAGTACTTC.